These 25 T cell receptor beta chains share one sample of origin, sequenced in a study of tumor-infiltrating lymphocytes in primary liver carcinoma. Unsorted bulk tissue (about 18-30 mg) underwent RNA and DNA co-extraction. The authors made TCR beta cDNA from around 500 ng total RNA with a constant-region primer. Sequencing libraries for TCR beta derived from three nested multiplex PCR rounds that used slightly modified ARM-PCR. The first two PCR rounds, around 11 cycles each, used TRBV1-TRBV30 forward primers and a C-beta reverse primer. TCRdb re-called the multiplex PCR reads through MiXCR, storing one row per CDR3 protein. Here the sample spans about 130,000 distinct CDR3 sequences, roughly three fifths being singletons. Sequenced sample: liver tumor tissue from sampling region 3. The subset: tumor region T3, left-lateral pole. All receptors come from a woman aged 60 to 75 with primary liver carcinoma and hepatitis B virus infection.

This chain uses TRBV5-6 with TRBJ2-3; 9 nucleotides agree with TRBD1. CDR3 length: 15 residues. V trimming: 4 bases; J trimming: 3 bases; junction bases outside the gene matches: 6. Germline assignment: CDR1 SGHDT and CDR2 YYEEEE. Here the CDR3 DNA reads TGTGCCAGCAGCAGGGGACAGGGAATGACAGATACGCAGTATTTT. Residues: CASSRGQGMTDTQYF.

The sample holds many counts of this clonotype. The V gene is TRBV5-1, the J gene TRBJ2-7; TRBD1 matches at 8 bases. The CDR3 is 14 residues long. The germline gives CDR1 SGHRS, CDR2 YFSETQ. V lost 4 bases and J lost 1; bases outside the gene matches: 4. The CDR3 region has the DNA TGCGCCAGCAGCCCGAGGACAGGGTCCTACGAGCAGTACTTC. Its protein product is CASSPRTGSYEQYF.

On this clonotype itself: Germline and junction disagree at one end, which may indicate a read error. This chain joins TRBV6-6 and TRBJ2-7; TRBD2 might be the D (6 bases). The CDR3 sequence is 16 residues long. Germline V gene sequence: CDR1 MNHNY, CDR2 SVGAGI (reference sequence). In nucleotides, the CDR3 is TGTGCCAGCAGTTACTCCGCGCGGCTAGCGAACTACGAGCACAACTTC. Protein sequence: CASSYSARLANYEHNF.

Concerning this clonotype: Lacking the conserved final phenylalanine or tryptophan, this CDR3 likely reflects a read error. The DNA is omitted, as the CDR3 cannot be located on it reliably, and the CDR3 follows TCRdb's listing. V is TRBV11-2 and J is TRBJ2-2; the D segment call TRBD2 is taken from the table without a DNA check. Germline V gene sequence: CDR1 SGHAT, CDR2 FQNNGV. Ends included, the CDR3 has 13 residues. CDR3 region: CASGTRNTGELVY.

In its sample, this clonotype was seen once. V gene TRBV28 combines with J gene TRBJ1-1, with a possible D match to TRBD1 (6 bases). Germline V gene data show CDR1 as MDHEN and CDR2 as SYDVKM. V lost 7 bases, J lost 7 bases, and 16 bases lay in between. This CDR3 is 13 amino acids long. In nucleotides, the CDR3 is TGTGCCAGCATGTCAGGGACATGGGGTGAAGCTTTCTTT. Its translation: CASMSGTWGEAFF.

This clonotype was seen many times. The chain joins TRBV10-3 to TRBJ2-1; TRBD1 matches at 7 bases. The V segment lost 0 bases and the J segment 0 bases; nucleotides outside the gene matches: 5. Germline CDR1 and CDR2: ENHRY and SYGVKD. The CDR3 spans 17 residues. The DNA for the CDR3 is TGTGCCATCAGTGAGTCTCCAGGGGGAAGCTCCTACAATGAGCAGTTCTTC. It yields the protein CAISESPGGSSYNEQFF.

In its sample, this clonotype was seen once. Without the conserved terminal phenylalanine or tryptophan, this CDR3 likely stems from a read error. J is TRBJ2-5 and V is TRBV11-2; the D gene could be TRBD1 or TRBD2 (5 bases each). Germline V gives CDR1 SGHAT, CDR2 FQNNGV. This CDR3 has 14 residues. Trimming shortened V by 2 bases and J by 4 bases, and 11 bases separated the two germline ends. The CDR3 DNA sequence: TGTGCCAGCAGCTTATCGGGACGGGGAGAGACCCAGTACTCC. Protein: CASSLSGRGETQYS.

This chain uses TRBV6-5 with TRBJ2-7; no definite D call. Per germline, CDR1 MNHEY and CDR2 SVGAGI. The V and J ends lost 2 bases and 0 bases respectively, with 14 bases between them. There are 16 residues in the CDR3. In nucleotides, the CDR3 is TGTGCCAGCAGTTACGCCCGCCACCCGAGCTCCTACGAGCAGTACTTC. It is translated as CASSYARHPSSYEQYF.

This clonotype was detected once. Here the CDR3 omits its conserved ending phenylalanine or tryptophan, so a read error is the likely source. The chain carries TRBV20-1 and TRBJ1-5, with 10 bases fitting TRBD1. V lost 6 bases, J lost 4 bases, and 15 bases stayed unmatched. The CDR3 runs to 17 residues. CDR1 is DFQATT, CDR2 SNEGSKA, per germline (reference sequence). DNA for the CDR3: TGCAGTGCCAAATCCGGGACCGGGACAGGGGTAAATCAGCCCCAGCATTAT. Translated: CSAKSGTGTGVNQPQHY.

On this clonotype: This likely comes from a read error, as the CDR3 has no conserved phenylalanine or tryptophan at its end. The gene calls are TRBV29-1 and TRBJ2-3, with unresolved D. Germline CDR1 is SQVTM and CDR2 is ANQGSEA. V was clipped by 7 bases and J by 1 base, with 12 bases between them. The CDR3 has 13 amino acids. CDR3 region: CSASGKGTDTQYL. In DNA form, the CDR3 reads TGCAGCGCTAGTGGGAAAGGCACAGATACGCAGTATTTA.

The chain has TRBV10-2 and TRBJ2-2, with D unresolved. V was cut by 7 bases and J by 2 bases, with 8 bases left in between. Germline loops: CDR1 WSHSY, CDR2 SAAADI. The CDR3 is made up of 13 amino acids. The CDR3 nucleotides read TGCGCCAGCATCATGGGCAACACCGGGGAGCTGTTTTTT. This translates into CASIMGNTGELFF.

With respect to this clonotype: A read error may be the cause here, since a much bigger clone is one base away. The chain is built from TRBV5-1 and TRBJ2-7, with 14 bases that match TRBD2. The CDR3 length is 17 residues. V was clipped by 3 bases and J by 2 bases; unmatched bases: 7. Per the germline V gene, CDR1 is SGHRS and CDR2 is YFSETQ. DNA for the CDR3: TGCGCCAGCAGCTCGGGACTAGCGGGAGCGTGGGCCTACGAGCAGTACTTC. This encodes CASSSGLAGAWAYEQYF.

On this clonotype: The junction shows a germline mismatch at one end, possibly a read error. The chain employs TRBV11-3 and TRBJ2-7; 7 bases align to TRBD2. The germline V gene has CDR1 SGHNT and CDR2 YENEEA. The CDR3 is made up of 15 amino acids. The DNA of the CDR3 is TGTGTCAGCAGCTTAGAACTGAGCGGGGCCTGGGAGCAGTACTTC. Encoded protein: CVSSLELSGAWEQYF. Using reference TRBV11-3 and TRBJ2-7 for the parts outside the CDR3, the full variable domain is EAGVVQSPRYKIIEKKQPVAFWCNPISGHNTLYWYLQNLGQGPELLIRYENEEAVDDSQLPKDRFSAERLKGVDSTLKIQPAELGDSAVYLCVSSLELSGAWEQYFGPGTRLTVT.

To note about this clonotype: A read error may be the cause here, since a much bigger clone is one base away. V usage is TRBV6-1 and J usage is TRBJ2-5; no reliable D call. The CDR3 is 12 amino acids. Looked up from germline, CDR1 is MNHNS and CDR2 is SASEGT. The CDR3 DNA reads as TGTGTCAGCAGTGAAGAGCCCCCAACCCAGTACTTC. Amino acids: CVSSEEPPTQYF.

The count of this clonotype is one. This chain joins TRBV2 and TRBJ2-4; 10 bases agree with TRBD1. V was clipped by 6 bases and J by 6 bases; unmatched bases: 2. CDR3 length: 13 residues. CDR1 and CDR2 from the germline V gene are SNHLY and FYNNEI. As DNA, the CDR3 is TGTGCCAGCAGAGGACAGGGGGGAAACATTCAGTACTTC. Residues: CASRGQGGNIQYF.

The rearrangement joins TRBV28 to TRBJ2-7, with a possible D match to TRBD2 (6 bases). The CDR3 has 15 residues. Germline V CDR1 and CDR2: MDHEN, SYDVKM. V was trimmed by 5 bases and J by 3 bases, leaving 17 bases between them. The DNA of the CDR3 is TGTGCCAGCAGTCCACTAGGGGTCGGGGGCTACGAGCAGTACTTC. It yields the protein CASSPLGVGGYEQYF. Full variable domain (missing parts from reference TRBV28 and TRBJ2-7): DVKVTQSSRYLVKRTGEKVFLECVQDMDHENMFWYRQDPGLGLRLIYFSYDVKMKEKGDIPEGYSVSREKKERFSLILESASTNQTSMYLCASSPLGVGGYEQYFGPGTRLTVT.

This clonotype was observed a handful of times. V gene TRBV10-2 combines with J gene TRBJ2-1; TRBD2 agrees at 13 bases. J was trimmed by 8 bases and V by 2 bases; bases with no gene match: 0. This CDR3 has 14 amino acids. Germline CDR1 reads WSHSY; CDR2 reads SAAADI. DNA of the CDR3: TGCGCCAGCAGTGAGGGACTAGCGGGAGATGAGCAGTTCTTC. Protein: CASSEGLAGDEQFF.

In this sample, this clonotype turned up a few times. Being one base from a much bigger clone, this may be a read error. The CDR3 protein is CGVVGGSGVNEQFF. CDR3 nucleotide sequence: TGCGGCGTCGTCGGGGGTAGCGGGGTGAATGAGCAGTTCTTC. This rearrangement joins TRBV29-1 to TRBJ2-1, with 8 nucleotides matching TRBD2. This CDR3 is 14 amino acids long. The V gene's germline CDR1 is SQVTM and CDR2 ANQGSEA.

This clonotype occurred many times. The chain employs TRBV5-5 and TRBJ1-6; D is undetermined. Germline CDR1 SGHKS, CDR2 YYEKEE (reference sequence). The length of the CDR3 is 14 residues. The ends were cut back, 3 bases at V and 5 bases at J, with 9 bases in the middle. The CDR3 region has the DNA TGTGCCAGCAGCTCTCGCTTTAATAATTCACCCCTCCACTTT. Protein sequence: CASSSRFNNSPLHF.

Comments on this clonotype: A clone one base away is much larger, so this may be a read error. This chain uses TRBV6-5 with TRBJ2-7; 9 bases agree with TRBD2. CDR1 and CDR2 (germline): MNHEY, SVGAGI. This CDR3 is 13 amino acids long. The CDR3 DNA reads TGTACCAGCAGTTATGGACTAGCGCGCGAGCAGTACTTC. This translates into CTSSYGLAREQYF.

Concerning this clonotype: A junction end diverges from the germline sequence, so it may reflect a read error. The rearrangement links TRBV11-2 to TRBJ2-5, with no clear D. Germline lookup yields CDR1 SGHAT and CDR2 FQNNGV. The CDR3 has 16 amino acids. DNA for the CDR3: TGTGCCAGCAGCTTAGGATCGGCTGGCGGTCAAGAGACCCAGTATTTC. The encoded protein is CASSLGSAGGQETQYF.

V usage is TRBV19 and J usage is TRBJ2-1; TRBD1 is a possible D gene (6 bases). Trimming left V 3 bases short and J 7 bases short, with 13 bases between. This CDR3 has 14 residues. Germline assignment: CDR1 LNHDA and CDR2 SQIVND (reference sequence). The CDR3 bases are TGTGCCAGTAGTATTTATGCAGGGGCGAATGAGCAGTTCTTC. Amino acids: CASSIYAGANEQFF. Full variable domain (outside the CDR3, taken from reference TRBV19 and TRBJ2-1): DGGITQSPKYLFRKEGQNVTLSCEQNLNHDAMYWYRQDPGQGLRLIYYSQIVNDFQKGDIAEGYSVSREKKESFPLTVTSAQKNPTAFYLCASSIYAGANEQFFGPGTRLTVL.

Points on this clonotype: One junction end does not reproduce the germline sequence, and a read error may be involved. The J gene is TRBJ2-7, the V gene TRBV11-3; perhaps TRBD2 as D (6 bases). Germline assignment: CDR1 SGHNT and CDR2 YENEEA. CDR3 length equals 18 residues. DNA of the CDR3: TGTGTCAGCAGCCCAACGTCCGGGATTAAGAGGGAGGCCTACGAGCAGTACTTC. Residues: CVSSPTSGIKREAYEQYF. The variable domain in full, with the rest retrieved from reference TRBV11-3 and TRBJ2-7, is EAGVVQSPRYKIIEKKQPVAFWCNPISGHNTLYWYLQNLGQGPELLIRYENEEAVDDSQLPKDRFSAERLKGVDSTLKIQPAELGDSAVYLCVSSPTSGIKREAYEQYFGPGTRLTVT.

The sample holds one count of this clonotype. The junction departs from the called germline gene at one end, perhaps through a read error. The chain employs TRBV5-1 and TRBJ2-2, with D possibly being TRBD1 or TRBD2 (5 bases each). CDR1 and CDR2 from the germline V gene are SGHRS and YFSETQ. CDR3 length: 16 residues. Here the CDR3 DNA reads TGCACCAGCAGCTTGGGGACCGGGACCCACACCGGGGAGTTGTTTTTT. Its translation: CTSSLGTGTHTGELFF.

A note on this clonotype: A much larger clone sits a single nucleotide away, making a read error possible. DNA for the CDR3: TGTGCCAGCAGGCAGGGACCGCGCTATAGCGGCCAACGGGATACGCGGTATTTT. It translates to CASRQGPRYSGQRDTRYF. The rearrangement uses TRBV5-6 and TRBJ2-3, with D possibly TRBD2 on 6 matching bases. The CDR3 runs 18 residues. Looked up from germline, CDR1 is SGHDT and CDR2 is YYEEEE.